This T cell receptor (beta chain) was documented in a study of T cell clones after liver transplantation. Study information: Blood was drawn pre-transplant, before withdrawal, and after full or failed withdrawal.

Measured with immunoSEQ multiplex PCR; TCRdb has only the in-frame clones, and not every one. The repertoire holds around 97,000 clones, with 84% as singletons. General study results and limits: Low donor cell numbers restricted donor-reactive repertoire measurement in two subjects.

V gave up 5 bases and J gave up 5 bases; unmatched junction bases: 8. CDR1 SGHAT and CDR2 FQNNGV come from the germline V gene. The CDR3 has 16 residues. Concerning this clone: Its target is unknown.

This chain uses TRBV11-2 with TRBJ2-1; 11 nucleotides agree with TRBD2. This sample comprised CD4+ T cells from blood, obtained around 44 months after liver transplant. This TCR was recovered from a human patient who received a liver transplant. Some T cells may have come from the graft donor. CDR3 DNA: TGTGCCAGCAGCCCAGGGCGACTAGCGGGAAACAATGAGCAGTTCTTC. The encoded protein is CASSPGRLAGNNEQFF.